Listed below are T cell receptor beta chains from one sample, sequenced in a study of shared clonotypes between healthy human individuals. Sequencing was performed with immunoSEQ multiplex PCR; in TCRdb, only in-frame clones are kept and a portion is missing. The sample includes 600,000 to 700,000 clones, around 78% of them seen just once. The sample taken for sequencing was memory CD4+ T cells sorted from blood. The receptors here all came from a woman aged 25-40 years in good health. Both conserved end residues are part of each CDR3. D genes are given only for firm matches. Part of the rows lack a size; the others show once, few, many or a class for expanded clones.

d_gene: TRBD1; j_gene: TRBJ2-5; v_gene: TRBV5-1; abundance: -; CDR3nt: TGCGCCAGCAGTAAGACAGGGGAAATCCCCCAAGAGACCCAGTACTTC; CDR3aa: CASSKTGEIPQETQYF
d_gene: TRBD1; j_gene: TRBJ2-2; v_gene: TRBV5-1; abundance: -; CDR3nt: TGCGCCAGCAGCTTGGCCCGGGACAGGGGAAACACCGGGGAGCTGTTTTTT; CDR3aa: CASSLARDRGNTGELFF
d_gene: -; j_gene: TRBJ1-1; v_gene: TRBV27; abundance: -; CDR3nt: TGTGCCAGCAGTTTAAGGGGCGGCAGGAACACTGAAGCTTTCTTT; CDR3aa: CASSLRGGRNTEAFF
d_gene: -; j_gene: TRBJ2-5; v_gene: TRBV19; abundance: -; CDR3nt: TGTGCCAGTAGTATTAGGGGAGAGCCAGCAAGGGAGACCCAGTACTTC; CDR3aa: CASSIRGEPARETQYF
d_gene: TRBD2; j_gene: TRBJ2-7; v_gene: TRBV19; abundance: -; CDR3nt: TGTGCCAGTAGGCTACTAGCGGGAGGGACCTACGAGCAGTACTTC; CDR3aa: CASRLLAGGTYEQYF
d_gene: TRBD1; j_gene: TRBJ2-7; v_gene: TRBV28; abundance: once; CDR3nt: TGTGCCAGCAGTCGTACGGGACAGTTGGACGAGCAGTACTTC; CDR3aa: CASSRTGQLDEQYF
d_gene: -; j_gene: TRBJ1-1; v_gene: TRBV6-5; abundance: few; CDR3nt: TGTGCCAGCAGTTACGACAGATCGAACACTGAAGCTTTCTTT; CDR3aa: CASSYDRSNTEAFF
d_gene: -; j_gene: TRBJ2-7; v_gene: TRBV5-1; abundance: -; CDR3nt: TGCGCCAGCAGCTTGGATGCGGCCACCCTTGGGTCGGAGCAGTACTTC; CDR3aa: CASSLDAATLGSEQYF
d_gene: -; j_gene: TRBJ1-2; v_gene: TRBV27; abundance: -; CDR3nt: TGTGCCAGCAGCCCCCTCGAACAGGTCTATGGCTACACCTTC; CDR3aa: CASSPLEQVYGYTF
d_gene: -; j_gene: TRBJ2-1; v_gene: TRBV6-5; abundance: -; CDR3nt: TGTGCCAGCAGTTACGCCAGAGGACCCGACAATGAGCAGTTCTTC; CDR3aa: CASSYARGPDNEQFF
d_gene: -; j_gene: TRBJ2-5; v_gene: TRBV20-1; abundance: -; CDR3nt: TGCAGTGCAGAGGGCGGCGAGACCCAGTACTTC; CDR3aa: CSAEGGETQYF
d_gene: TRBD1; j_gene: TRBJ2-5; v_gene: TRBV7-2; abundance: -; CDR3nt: TGTGCCAGCAGCTCACAGGGGGCCTGGGGAGAGACCCAGTACTTC; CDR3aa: CASSSQGAWGETQYF
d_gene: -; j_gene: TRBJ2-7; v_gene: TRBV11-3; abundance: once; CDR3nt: TGTGCCAGCAGCTTACCCCACAAGCAGTACTTC; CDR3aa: CASSLPHKQYF
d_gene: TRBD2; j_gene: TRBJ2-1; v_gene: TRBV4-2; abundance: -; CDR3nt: TGTGCCAGCAGCCAACCCGGGACTAGGAATGAGCAGTTCTTC; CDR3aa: CASSQPGTRNEQFF
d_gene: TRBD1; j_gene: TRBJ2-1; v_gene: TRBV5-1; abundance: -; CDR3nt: TGCGCCAGCAGCTCCAGGGGGCACAATGAGCAGTTCTTC; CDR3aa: CASSSRGHNEQFF
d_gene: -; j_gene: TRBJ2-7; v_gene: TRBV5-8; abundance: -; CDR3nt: TGTGCCAGCAGCCTATTCGGCGGCGAGCAGTACTTC; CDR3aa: CASSLFGGEQYF
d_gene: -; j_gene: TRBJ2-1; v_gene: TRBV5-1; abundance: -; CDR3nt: TGCGCCAGCAGCTTTGGAGCGGAGGGCAATGAGCAGTTCTTC; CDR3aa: CASSFGAEGNEQFF
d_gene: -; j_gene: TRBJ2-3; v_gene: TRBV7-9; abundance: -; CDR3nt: TGTGCCAGCAGCCTGGCAGCAGATACGCAGTATTTT; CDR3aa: CASSLAADTQYF
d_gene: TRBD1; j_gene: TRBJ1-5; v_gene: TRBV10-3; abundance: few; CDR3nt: TGTGCCACTGGACAGGGCCAAAATCAGCCCCAGCATTTT; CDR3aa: CATGQGQNQPQHF
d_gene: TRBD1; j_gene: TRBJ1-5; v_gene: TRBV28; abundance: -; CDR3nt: TGTGCCAGCAGGGGACAGGGGAACTTGGCGTGGGGCAATCAGCCCCAGCATTTT; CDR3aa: CASRGQGNLAWGNQPQHF
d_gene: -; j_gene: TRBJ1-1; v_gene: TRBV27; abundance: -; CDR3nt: TGTGCCAGCAGTTTATTTGGGACGGCTATGAACACTGAAGCTTTCTTT; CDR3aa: CASSLFGTAMNTEAFF
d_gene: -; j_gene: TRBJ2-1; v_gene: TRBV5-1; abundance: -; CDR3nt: TGCGCCAGCAGCGCGCTAAATGAGCAGTTCTTC; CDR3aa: CASSALNEQFF
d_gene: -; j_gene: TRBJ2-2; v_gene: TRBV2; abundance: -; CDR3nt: TGTGCCAGCAGTTCCCAGGGGCATAGCACCGGGGAGCTGTTTTTT; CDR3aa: CASSSQGHSTGELFF
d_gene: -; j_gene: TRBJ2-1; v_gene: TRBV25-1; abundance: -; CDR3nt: TGTGCCAGCACGGGTAGCGGCAACATCAATGAGCAGTTCTTC; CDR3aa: CASTGSGNINEQFF
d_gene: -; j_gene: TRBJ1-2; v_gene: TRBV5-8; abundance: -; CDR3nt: TGTGCCAGCAGCACAGCCGGGACACGGATCTATGGCTACACCTTC; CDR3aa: CASSTAGTRIYGYTF
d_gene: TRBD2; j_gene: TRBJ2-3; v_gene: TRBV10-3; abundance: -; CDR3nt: TGTGCCATCAGTGATTTTGGGGGGGGACTAGCGGGAGCGGATACGCAGTATTTT; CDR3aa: CAISDFGGGLAGADTQYF
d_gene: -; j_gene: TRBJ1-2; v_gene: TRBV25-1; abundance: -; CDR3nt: TGTGCCAGCAGTTACAAACTGGGAAAGACCTATGGCTACACCTTC; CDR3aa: CASSYKLGKTYGYTF
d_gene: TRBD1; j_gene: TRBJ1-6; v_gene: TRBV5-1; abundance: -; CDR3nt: TGCGCCAGCAGCTGGACAGGGCCGGGATCACCCCTCCACTTT; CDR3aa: CASSWTGPGSPLHF
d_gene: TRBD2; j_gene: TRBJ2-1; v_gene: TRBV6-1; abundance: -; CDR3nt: TGTGCCAGCAAATCCAGCGGGGGATTTGGTACGTTCTTC; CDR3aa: CASKSSGGFGTFF
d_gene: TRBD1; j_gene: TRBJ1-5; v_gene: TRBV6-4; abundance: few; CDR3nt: TGTGCCCCCCAGTCCCCAGGACAGGTCAATCAGCCCCAGCATTTT; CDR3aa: CAPQSPGQVNQPQHF
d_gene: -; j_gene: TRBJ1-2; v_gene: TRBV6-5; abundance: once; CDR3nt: TGTGCCAGCAGTTACTCGTCAGGGGCAGACTATGGCTACACCTTC; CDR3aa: CASSYSSGADYGYTF
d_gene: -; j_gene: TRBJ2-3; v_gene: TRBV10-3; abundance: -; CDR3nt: TGTGCCATCAGCGACCTAGATACGGAGTATTTT; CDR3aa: CAISDLDTEYF
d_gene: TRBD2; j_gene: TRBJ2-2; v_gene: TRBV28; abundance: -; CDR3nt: TGTGCCAGCAGTATAACGGGACTAGCGGAGAAGACCGGGGAGCTGTTTTTT; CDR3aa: CASSITGLAEKTGELFF
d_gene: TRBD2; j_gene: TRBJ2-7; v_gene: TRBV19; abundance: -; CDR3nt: TGTGCCAGTAGTACGACGCCTCCTCTAGCGGGGCTTTACGAGCAGTACTTC; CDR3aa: CASSTTPPLAGLYEQYF
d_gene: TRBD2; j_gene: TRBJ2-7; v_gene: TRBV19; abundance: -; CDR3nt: TGTGCCAGTAGTGAAACTAGCGGGAGTTATTACGAGCAGTACTTC; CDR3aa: CASSETSGSYYEQYF
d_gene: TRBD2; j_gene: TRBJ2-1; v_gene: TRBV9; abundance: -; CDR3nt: TGTGCCAGCAGCAGCGGGAGGGCGTATGAGCAGTTCTTC; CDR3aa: CASSSGRAYEQFF
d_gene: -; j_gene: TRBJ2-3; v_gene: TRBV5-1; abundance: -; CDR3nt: TGCGCCAGCAGCCTGGGAGCAGGCGCAGATACGCAGTATTTT; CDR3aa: CASSLGAGADTQYF
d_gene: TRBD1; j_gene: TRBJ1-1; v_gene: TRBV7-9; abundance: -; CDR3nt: TGTGCCAGCAGCCCCGTCCCGGGACAGGGAATAGACACTGAAGCTTTCTTT; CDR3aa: CASSPVPGQGIDTEAFF
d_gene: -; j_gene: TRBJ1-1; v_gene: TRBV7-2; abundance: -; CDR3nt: TGTGCCAGCAGCTGGCAGGGATACACTGAAGCTTTCTTT; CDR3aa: CASSWQGYTEAFF
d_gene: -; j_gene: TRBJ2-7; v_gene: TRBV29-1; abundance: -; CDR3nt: TGCAGCGTTGGACGTTGGACGAAGGACGGCTTGAGCTACGAGCAGTATTTC; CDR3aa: CSVGRWTKDGLSYEQYF
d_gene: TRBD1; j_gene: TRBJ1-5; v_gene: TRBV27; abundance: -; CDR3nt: TGTGCCAGCAGTTTGCGGGCGGCGGGAGGGGGCGGCGATCAGCCCCAGCATTTT; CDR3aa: CASSLRAAGGGGDQPQHF
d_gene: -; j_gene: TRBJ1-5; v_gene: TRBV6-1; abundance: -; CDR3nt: TGTGCCAGCAGAGACACTCAGGGGCAGCCCCAGCATTTT; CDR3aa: CASRDTQGQPQHF
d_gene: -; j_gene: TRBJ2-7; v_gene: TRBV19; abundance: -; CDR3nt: TGTGCCAGTAGTAATACGGCCGGACGCGGGCAACGTTCCTACGAGCAGTACTTC; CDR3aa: CASSNTAGRGQRSYEQYF
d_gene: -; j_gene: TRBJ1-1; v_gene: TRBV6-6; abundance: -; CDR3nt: TGTGCCAGCAGTTACTCATCCGGGATCAGCACTGAAGCTTTCTTT; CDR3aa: CASSYSSGISTEAFF
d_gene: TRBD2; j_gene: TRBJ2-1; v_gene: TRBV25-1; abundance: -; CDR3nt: TGTGCCAGCAGTGATTCGGGGCTAGCGGGGCTCAATGAGCAGTTCTTC; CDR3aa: CASSDSGLAGLNEQFF